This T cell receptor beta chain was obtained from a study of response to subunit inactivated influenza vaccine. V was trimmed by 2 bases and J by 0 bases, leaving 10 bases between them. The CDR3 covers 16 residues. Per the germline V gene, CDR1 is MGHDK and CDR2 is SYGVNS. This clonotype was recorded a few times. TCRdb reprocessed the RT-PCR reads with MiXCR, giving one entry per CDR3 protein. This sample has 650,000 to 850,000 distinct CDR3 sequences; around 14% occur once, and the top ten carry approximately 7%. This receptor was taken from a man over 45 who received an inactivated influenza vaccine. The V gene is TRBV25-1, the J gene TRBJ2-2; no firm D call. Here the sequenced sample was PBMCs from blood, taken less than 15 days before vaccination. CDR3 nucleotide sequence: TGTGCCAGCAGTGAAAACGGCCTCCCGAACACCGGGGAGCTGTTTTTT. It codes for CASSENGLPNTGELFF.